This TCR beta chain was recorded in a study of control samples from healthy donors and cancer patients. Trimming at V came to 5 bases and at J to 5 bases, leaving 10 bases not matched to a gene. The CDR3 is 15 residues long. Germline lookup yields CDR1 SGHAT and CDR2 FQNNGV. The method was immunoSEQ multiplex PCR; TCRdb's version includes in-frame clones alone and lacks a portion of them. Of under 200,000 clones in the sample, around 95% were seen once. The clonotype comes from a woman between 35 and 50 years old in good health. The gene calls are TRBV11-2 and TRBJ1-1; 8 bases align to TRBD1. The specimen sequenced was blood. This chain's CDR3 is CASSRGTGRKTEAFF. The CDR3 region has the DNA TGTGCCAGCAGCCGTGGGACAGGACGGAAAACTGAAGCTTTCTTT.